This T cell receptor beta chain was sequenced in a study of T cell responses to AZD1222 COVID-19 vaccine. In the study overall: Analysis merged second doses at about 4 or about 12 weeks. Regarding the study as a whole: Donors were mostly white British, more females; clonal diversity possibly underestimated. CD4 TCRs linked to vaccination spanned spike, dominating at 160-218 and 743-854.

Assay used: immunoSEQ multiplex PCR; TCRdb lists only in-frame clones, some missing. The sample carries 110,000 to 150,000 clones, approximately 90% recorded once. Concerning this clone: Antigen: not known.

The source of this sequence is an adult in good health. The starting material was peripheral blood, obtained on day 0 of AZD1222 vaccination.

CDR3 region: CASRGRSTEAFF. The CDR3 DNA is TGTGCCAGCAGGGGCCGGAGCACTGAAGCTTTCTTT. The chain links TRBV6-5 to TRBJ1-1; no definite D call. Deletions cut 6 bases from V and 4 bases from J, with 9 bases between. The CDR3 is 12 residues long. Germline-derived CDR1 and CDR2 are MNHEY and SVGAGI.